The 9 T cell receptor beta chains given below trace back to one sample, sequenced in a study of blood T cell repertoires in COVID-19. Profiling relied on immunoSEQ multiplex PCR, and the TCRdb table lists in-frame clones only, not all of them. The sample lists 450,000 to 500,000 clones, 75% to 90% occurring once. Sequencing was performed on peripheral blood. The receptors derive from a human donor in a cohort sampled during active COVID-19.

Regarding this clone: The same CDR3 can be traced to other DNA sequences in this sample. The V gene is TRBV5-1, the J gene TRBJ2-1; 15 nucleotides line up with TRBD2. CDR3 length equals 15 residues. The trim removed 4 bases at V and 6 bases at J, leaving 2 bases unmatched. CDR1 is SGHRS, CDR2 YFSETQ, per germline. CDR3: CASSTGLAGGNEQFF. The CDR3 nucleotides read TGCGCCAGCAGCACGGGACTAGCGGGAGGCAATGAGCAGTTCTTC.

J is TRBJ1-4 and V is TRBV13; 7 bases are shared with TRBD1. The CDR3 covers 13 residues. From germline, CDR1 is PRHDT and CDR2 FYEKMQ (reference sequence). The ends lost 6 bases at V and 8 bases at J; junction bases unmatched: 6. CDR3 region: CASSRTGMEKLFF. Here the CDR3 DNA reads TGTGCCAGCAGTCGGACAGGCATGGAAAAACTGTTTTTT.

This clone was seen only once. The chain is built from TRBV5-4 and TRBJ2-1; perhaps TRBD2 as D (6 bases). Germline loops: CDR1 SGHNT, CDR2 YYREEE (reference sequence). V dropped 4 bases and J dropped 5 bases, with 13 bases sitting between them. The CDR3 contains 14 residues. CDR3 DNA: TGTGCCAGCAGCCGCCGGGTAGCGGACAATGAGCAGTTCTTC. It specifies CASSRRVADNEQFF.

The rearrangement links TRBV15 to TRBJ2-7; TRBD2 aligns across 7 bases. Per the germline V gene, CDR1 is LNHNV and CDR2 is YYDKDF (reference sequence). The trim removed 0 bases at V and 7 bases at J, leaving 6 bases unmatched. The CDR3 is 14 residues long. This chain's CDR3 is CATSRDQQGGEQYF. The CDR3 DNA follows: TGTGCCACCAGCAGAGATCAGCAGGGAGGGGAGCAGTACTTC.

The chain links TRBV4-2 to TRBJ2-1, with 7 nucleotides matching TRBD1. CDR3 length: 14 residues. Germline V gene data show CDR1 as LGHNA and CDR2 as YNFKEQ. V shed 3 bases, J shed 5 bases, and the junction held 4 bases outside the gene matches. The CDR3 protein is CASSQADRDNEQFF. CDR3 DNA: TGTGCCAGCAGCCAGGCCGACAGGGACAATGAGCAGTTCTTC.

The J gene is TRBJ2-1, the V gene TRBV19; D remains unclear. Between the trimmed V and J ends, which lost 9 bases and 9 bases, there was a span of 12 bases. Germline lookup yields CDR1 LNHDA and CDR2 SQIVND (reference sequence). This CDR3 has 11 residues. This CDR3 reads CASLYYGEQFF. CDR3 in DNA: TGTGCCAGCCTCTATTACGGTGAGCAGTTCTTC. Combining the CDR3 with reference TRBV19 and TRBJ2-1 gives the whole variable domain DGGITQSPKYLFRKEGQNVTLSCEQNLNHDAMYWYRQDPGQGLRLIYYSQIVNDFQKGDIAEGYSVSREKKESFPLTVTSAQKNPTAFYLCASLYYGEQFFGPGTRLTVL.

J is TRBJ1-2 and V is TRBV27; TRBD1 is a possible D gene (6 bases). This CDR3 is built from 14 residues. Per germline, CDR1 MNHEY and CDR2 SMNVEV (reference sequence). V gave up 4 bases and J gave up 7 bases, with 16 bases separating them. CDR3 in amino acids: CASSSRSSGVGYTF. In nucleotides, the CDR3 is TGTGCCAGCAGTTCGCGAAGCTCAGGGGTTGGCTACACCTTC.

V and J are TRBV5-1 and TRBJ2-2; TRBD2 matches at 9 bases. The trim removed 7 bases at V and 6 bases at J, leaving 7 bases unmatched. This CDR3 comprises 14 residues. Germline CDR1 is SGHRS and CDR2 is YFSETQ. In DNA, the CDR3 is TGCGCCAGCGAGGGACTAGCTGAGGCCGGGGAGCTGTTTTTT. This encodes CASEGLAEAGELFF.

The sample holds a few counts of this clone. The CDR3 DNA is TGCGCCAGCAGCCGAGGATACGAGCAGTACTTC. Protein: CASSRGYEQYF. The chain combines TRBV4-3 with TRBJ2-7; D is undetermined. This CDR3 contains 11 residues. Germline V gene lookup returns CDR1 LGHNA and CDR2 YSLEER. With 4 bases removed from V and 4 bases from J, the gap between germline ends came to 5 bases.